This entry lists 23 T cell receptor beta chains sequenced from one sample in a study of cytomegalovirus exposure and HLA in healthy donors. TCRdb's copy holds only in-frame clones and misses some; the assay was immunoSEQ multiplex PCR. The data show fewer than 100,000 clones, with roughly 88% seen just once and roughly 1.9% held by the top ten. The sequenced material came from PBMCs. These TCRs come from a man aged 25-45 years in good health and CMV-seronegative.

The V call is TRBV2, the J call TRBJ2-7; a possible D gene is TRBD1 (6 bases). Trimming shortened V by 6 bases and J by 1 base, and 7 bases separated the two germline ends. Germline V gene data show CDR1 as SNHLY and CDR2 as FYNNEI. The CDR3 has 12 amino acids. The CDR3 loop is CASRDSSYEQYF. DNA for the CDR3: TGTGCCAGCAGGGACAGTTCCTACGAGCAGTACTTC.

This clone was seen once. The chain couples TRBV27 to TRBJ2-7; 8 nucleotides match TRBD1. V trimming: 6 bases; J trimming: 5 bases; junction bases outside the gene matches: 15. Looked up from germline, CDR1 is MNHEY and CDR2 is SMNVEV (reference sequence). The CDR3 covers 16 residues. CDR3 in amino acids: CASSPRWTGNRNEQYF. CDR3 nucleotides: TGTGCCAGCAGCCCCCGTTGGACAGGGAACCGGAACGAGCAGTACTTC.

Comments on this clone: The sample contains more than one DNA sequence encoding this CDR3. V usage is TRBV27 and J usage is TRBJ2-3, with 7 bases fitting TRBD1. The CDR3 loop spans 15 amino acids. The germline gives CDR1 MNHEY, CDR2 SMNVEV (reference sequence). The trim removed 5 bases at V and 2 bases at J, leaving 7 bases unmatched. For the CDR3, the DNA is TGTGCCAGCAGTGAACGGGGACAGATCACAGATACGCAGTATTTT. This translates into CASSERGQITDTQYF.

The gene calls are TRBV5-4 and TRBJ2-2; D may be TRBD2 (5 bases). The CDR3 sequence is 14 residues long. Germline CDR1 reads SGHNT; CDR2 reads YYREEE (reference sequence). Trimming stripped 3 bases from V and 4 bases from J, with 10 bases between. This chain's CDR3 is CASSSLDPTGELFF. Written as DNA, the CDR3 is TGTGCCAGCAGCTCACTAGATCCCACCGGGGAGCTGTTTTTT.

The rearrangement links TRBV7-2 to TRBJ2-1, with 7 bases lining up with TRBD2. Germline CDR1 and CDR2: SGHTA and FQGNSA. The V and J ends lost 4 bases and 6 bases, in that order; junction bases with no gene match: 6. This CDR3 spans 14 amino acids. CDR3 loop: CASSSPTSPNEQFF. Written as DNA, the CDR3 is TGTGCCAGCAGCTCCCCGACTAGCCCCAATGAGCAGTTCTTC.

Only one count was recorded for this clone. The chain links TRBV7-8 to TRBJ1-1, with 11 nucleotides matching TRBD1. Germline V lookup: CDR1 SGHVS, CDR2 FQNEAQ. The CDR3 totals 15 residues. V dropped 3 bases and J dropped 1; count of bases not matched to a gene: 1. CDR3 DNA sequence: TGTGCCAGCAGCTTCGGGACAGGGGGGAACACTGAAGCTTTCTTT. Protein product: CASSFGTGGNTEAFF.

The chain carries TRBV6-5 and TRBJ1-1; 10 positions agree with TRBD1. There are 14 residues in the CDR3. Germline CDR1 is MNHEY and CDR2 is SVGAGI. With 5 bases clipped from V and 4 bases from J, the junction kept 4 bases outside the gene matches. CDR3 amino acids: CASSTRTGGTEAFF. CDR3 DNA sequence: TGTGCCAGCAGTACGAGGACAGGGGGCACTGAAGCTTTCTTT.

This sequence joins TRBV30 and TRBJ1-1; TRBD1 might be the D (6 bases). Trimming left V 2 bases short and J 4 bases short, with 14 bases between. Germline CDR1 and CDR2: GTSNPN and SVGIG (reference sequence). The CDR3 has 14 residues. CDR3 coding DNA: TGTGCCTGGAGTAGGGGACAAAGCATCACTGAAGCTTTCTTT. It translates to CAWSRGQSITEAFF.

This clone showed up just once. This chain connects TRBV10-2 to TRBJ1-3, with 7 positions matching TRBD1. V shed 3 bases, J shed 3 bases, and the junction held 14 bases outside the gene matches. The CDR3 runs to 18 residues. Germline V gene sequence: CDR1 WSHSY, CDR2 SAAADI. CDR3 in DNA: TGCGCCAGCAGTGAATTGAGAAGGGGGCAACTATATGGAAACACCATATATTTT. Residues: CASSELRRGQLYGNTIYF.

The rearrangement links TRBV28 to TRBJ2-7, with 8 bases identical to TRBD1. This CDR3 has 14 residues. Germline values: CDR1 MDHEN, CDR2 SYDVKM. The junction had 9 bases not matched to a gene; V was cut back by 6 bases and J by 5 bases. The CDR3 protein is CASRSNGQGNEQYF. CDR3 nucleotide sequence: TGTGCCAGCAGGAGCAATGGACAGGGCAACGAGCAGTACTTC.

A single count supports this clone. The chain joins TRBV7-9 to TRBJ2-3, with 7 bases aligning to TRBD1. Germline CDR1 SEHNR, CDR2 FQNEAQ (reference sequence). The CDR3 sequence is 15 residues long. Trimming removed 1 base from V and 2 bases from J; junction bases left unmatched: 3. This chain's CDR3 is CASSLGQGFTDTQYF. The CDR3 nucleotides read TGTGCCAGCAGCTTAGGACAGGGATTCACAGATACGCAGTATTTT.

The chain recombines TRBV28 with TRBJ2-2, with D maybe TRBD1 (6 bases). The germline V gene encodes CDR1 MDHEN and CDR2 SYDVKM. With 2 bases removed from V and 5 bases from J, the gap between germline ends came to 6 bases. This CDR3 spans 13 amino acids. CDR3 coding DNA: TGTGCCAGCAGTTTACAGGGGACCGGGGAGCTGTTTTTT. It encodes CASSLQGTGELFF.

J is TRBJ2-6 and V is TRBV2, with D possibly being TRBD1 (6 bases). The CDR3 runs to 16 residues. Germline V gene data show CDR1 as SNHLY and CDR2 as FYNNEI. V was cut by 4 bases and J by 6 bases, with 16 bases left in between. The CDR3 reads CASSGDNFKMANVLTF. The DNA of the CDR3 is TGTGCCAGCAGTGGGGACAATTTTAAGATGGCCAACGTCCTGACTTTC.

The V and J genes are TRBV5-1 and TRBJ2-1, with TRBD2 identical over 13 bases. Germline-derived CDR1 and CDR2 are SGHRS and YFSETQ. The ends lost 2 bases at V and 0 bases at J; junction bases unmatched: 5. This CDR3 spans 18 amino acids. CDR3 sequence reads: CASSLLAGGKFSYNEQFF. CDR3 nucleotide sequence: TGCGCCAGCAGCTTACTAGCGGGGGGGAAATTCTCCTACAATGAGCAGTTCTTC.

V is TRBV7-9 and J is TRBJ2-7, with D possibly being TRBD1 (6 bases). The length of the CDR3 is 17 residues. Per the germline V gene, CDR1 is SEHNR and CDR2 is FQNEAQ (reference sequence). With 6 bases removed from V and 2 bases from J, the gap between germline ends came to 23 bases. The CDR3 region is CASSSGGAAGATYEQYF. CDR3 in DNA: TGTGCCAGCAGTTCAGGAGGAGCGGCAGGGGCTACCTACGAGCAGTACTTC.

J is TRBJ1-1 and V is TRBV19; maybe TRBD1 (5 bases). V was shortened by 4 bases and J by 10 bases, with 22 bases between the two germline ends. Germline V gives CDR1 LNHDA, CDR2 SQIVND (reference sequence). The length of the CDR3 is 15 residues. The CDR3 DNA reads TGTGCCAGTAGTACTCAGAGACGATCGGGGGTAATAGCTTTCTTT. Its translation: CASSTQRRSGVIAFF.

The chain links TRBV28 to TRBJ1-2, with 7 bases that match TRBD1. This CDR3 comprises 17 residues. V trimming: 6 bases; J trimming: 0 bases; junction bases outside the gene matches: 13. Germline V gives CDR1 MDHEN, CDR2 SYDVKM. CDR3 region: CASSHRGPVGTNYGYTF. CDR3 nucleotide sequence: TGTGCCAGCAGCCATAGGGGGCCCGTCGGGACTAACTATGGCTACACCTTC.

CDR3 loop: CASRSLSPDTEAFF. The DNA for the CDR3 is TGTGCCAGCCGGAGCTTATCTCCAGATACTGAAGCTTTCTTT. This chain uses TRBV7-9 with TRBJ1-1; D call uncertain. Between the trimmed V and J ends, which lost 8 bases and 5 bases, there was a span of 18 bases. The CDR3 totals 14 residues. Germline CDR1 reads SEHNR; CDR2 reads FQNEAQ (reference sequence).

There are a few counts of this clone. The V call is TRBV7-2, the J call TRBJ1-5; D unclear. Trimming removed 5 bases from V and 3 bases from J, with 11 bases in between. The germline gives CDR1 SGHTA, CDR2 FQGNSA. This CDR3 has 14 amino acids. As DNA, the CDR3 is TGTGCCAGCAGCCGCGGGCGGAACAATCAGCCCCAGCATTTT. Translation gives CASSRGRNNQPQHF.

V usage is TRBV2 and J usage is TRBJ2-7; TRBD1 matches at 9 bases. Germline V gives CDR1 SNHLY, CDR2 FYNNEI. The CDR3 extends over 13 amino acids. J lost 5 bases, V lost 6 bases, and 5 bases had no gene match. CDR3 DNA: TGTGCCAGCAGGCCGGGACAGGGCCACGAGCAGTACTTC. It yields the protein CASRPGQGHEQYF.

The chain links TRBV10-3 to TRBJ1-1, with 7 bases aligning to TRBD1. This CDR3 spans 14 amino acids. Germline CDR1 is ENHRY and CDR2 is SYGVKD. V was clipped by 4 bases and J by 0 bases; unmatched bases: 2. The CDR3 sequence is CAISAQGLNTEAFF. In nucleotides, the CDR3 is TGTGCCATCAGTGCACAGGGGCTGAACACTGAAGCTTTCTTT.

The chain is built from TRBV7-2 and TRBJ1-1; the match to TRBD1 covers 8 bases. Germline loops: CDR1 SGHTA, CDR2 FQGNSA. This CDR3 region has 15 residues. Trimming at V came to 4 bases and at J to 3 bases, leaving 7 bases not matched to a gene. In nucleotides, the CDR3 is TGTGCCAGCAGCTCTCACAGGGGGGCGGACACTGAAGCTTTCTTT. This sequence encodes CASSSHRGADTEAFF.

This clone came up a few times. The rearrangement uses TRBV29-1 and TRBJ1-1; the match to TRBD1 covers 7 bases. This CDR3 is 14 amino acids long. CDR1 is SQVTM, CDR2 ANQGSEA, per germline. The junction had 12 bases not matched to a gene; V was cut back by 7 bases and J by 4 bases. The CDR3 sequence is CSARKGAEGTEAFF. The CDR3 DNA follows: TGCAGCGCCCGCAAGGGGGCTGAGGGCACTGAAGCTTTCTTT.